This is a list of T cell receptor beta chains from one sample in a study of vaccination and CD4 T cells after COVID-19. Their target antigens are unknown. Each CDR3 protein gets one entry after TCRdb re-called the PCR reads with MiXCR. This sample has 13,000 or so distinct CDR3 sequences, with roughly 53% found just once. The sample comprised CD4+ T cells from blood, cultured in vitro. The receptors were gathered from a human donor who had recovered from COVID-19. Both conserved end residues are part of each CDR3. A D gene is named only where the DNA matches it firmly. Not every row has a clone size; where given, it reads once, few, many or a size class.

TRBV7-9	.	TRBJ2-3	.	CASSFQDTQYF	TGTGCCAGCAGCTTTCAAGATACGCAGTATTTT
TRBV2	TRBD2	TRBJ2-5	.	CASNERDGPQETQYF	TGTGCCAGCAACGAGCGGGATGGACCCCAAGAGACCCAGTACTTC
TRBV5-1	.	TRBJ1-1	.	CASSLRPNTEAFF	TGCGCCAGCAGCTTGCGCCCGAACACTGAAGCTTTCTTT
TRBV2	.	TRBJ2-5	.	CASTRGEARRETQYF	TGTGCCAGCACCCGCGGGGAAGCGCGTAGGGAGACCCAGTACTTC
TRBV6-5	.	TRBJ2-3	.	CASSYPGTDTQYF	TGTGCCAGCAGTTACCCTGGCACAGATACGCAGTATTTT
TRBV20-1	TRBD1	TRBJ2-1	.	CSAVNVRGHYEQFF	TGCAGTGCTGTAAACGTCAGGGGGCATTATGAGCAGTTCTTC
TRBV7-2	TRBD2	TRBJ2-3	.	CASSLRPASVAGNTDTQYF	TGTGCCAGCAGCTTACGCCCTGCCTCGGTAGCGGGGAACACAGATACGCAGTATTTT
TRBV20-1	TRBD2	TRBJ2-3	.	CSASGSSGSIDTQYF	TGCAGTGCTAGTGGTTCTAGCGGGAGTATAGATACGCAGTATTTT
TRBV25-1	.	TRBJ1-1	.	CASSELSLGTPEAFF	TGTGCCAGCAGTGAACTGTCCCTTGGAACCCCTGAAGCTTTCTTT
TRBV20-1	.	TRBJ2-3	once	CSASRLQRGTDTQYF	TGCAGTGCTAGTCGGCTCCAGCGGGGCACAGATACGCAGTATTTT
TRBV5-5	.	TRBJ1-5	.	CASRPDRSNQPQHF	TGTGCCAGCAGGCCCGACAGGAGCAATCAGCCCCAGCATTTT
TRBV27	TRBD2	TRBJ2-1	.	CASSVFGSGRRYNEQFF	TGTGCCAGCAGTGTATTTGGTAGCGGGAGGCGATACAATGAGCAGTTCTTC
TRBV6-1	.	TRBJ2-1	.	CASSEALPSNEQFF	TGTGCCAGCAGTGAAGCTCTCCCTTCCAATGAGCAGTTCTTC
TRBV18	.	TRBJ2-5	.	CASSPQVGAKETQYF	TGTGCCAGCTCACCACAGGTGGGCGCCAAAGAGACCCAGTACTTC
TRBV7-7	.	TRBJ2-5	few	CASSFSQQETQYF	TGTGCCAGCAGCTTCTCCCAGCAAGAGACCCAGTACTTC
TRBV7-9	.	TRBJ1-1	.	CASSLNYGNTEAFF	TGTGCCAGCAGCTTAAATTACGGGAACACTGAAGCTTTCTTT
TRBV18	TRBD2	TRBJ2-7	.	CASSPSGSYEQYF	TGTGCCAGCTCACCAAGCGGGAGCTACGAGCAGTACTTC
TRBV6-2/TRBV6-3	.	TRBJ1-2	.	CASSWGHNYGYTF	TGTGCCAGCAGTTGGGGACACAACTATGGCTACACCTTC
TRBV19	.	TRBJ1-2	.	CASVRESRASYGYTF	TGTGCCAGTGTCCGTGAGTCCAGGGCGAGCTATGGCTACACCTTC
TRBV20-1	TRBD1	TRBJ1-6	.	CAPGQGHSPLHF	TGCGCACCGGGACAGGGGCATTCACCCCTCCACTTT
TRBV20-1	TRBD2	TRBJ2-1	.	CSARDASSGRDEQFF	TGCAGTGCTAGAGATGCGTCTAGCGGGAGAGATGAGCAGTTCTTC
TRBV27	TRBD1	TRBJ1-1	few	CASGDREAEAFF	TGTGCCAGCGGTGACAGGGAGGCTGAAGCTTTCTTT
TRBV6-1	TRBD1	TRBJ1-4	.	CASSLEAGTGLEKLFF	TGTGCCAGCAGCCTTGAAGCCGGGACAGGCCTAGAAAAACTGTTTTTT
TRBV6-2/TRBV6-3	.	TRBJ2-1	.	CASSLLAVGNEQFF	TGTGCCAGCAGTCTTCTAGCAGTAGGCAATGAGCAGTTCTTC
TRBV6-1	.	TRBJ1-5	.	CASSADSGPYSNQPQHF	TGTGCCAGCAGCGCGGACAGCGGGCCTTATAGCAATCAGCCCCAGCATTTT
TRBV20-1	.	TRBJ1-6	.	CSAREGVGSPLHF	TGCAGTGCTAGAGAAGGGGTGGGTTCACCCCTCCACTTT
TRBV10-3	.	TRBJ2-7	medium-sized	CAITPGGRGFGEQYF	TGTGCCATCACCCCAGGGGGGAGGGGGTTTGGAGAGCAGTACTTC
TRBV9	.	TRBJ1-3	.	CASSVEPGSGNTIYF	TGTGCCAGCAGCGTAGAACCAGGCTCTGGAAACACCATATATTTT
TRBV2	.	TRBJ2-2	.	CASSEDRAANAGELFF	TGTGCCAGCAGTGAAGACAGGGCTGCCAACGCCGGGGAGCTGTTTTTT
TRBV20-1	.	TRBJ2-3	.	CSARGIRGTDTQYF	TGCAGTGCTAGGGGGATCAGGGGCACAGATACGCAGTATTTT
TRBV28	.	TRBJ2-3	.	CASSLRELAGPDTQYF	TGTGCCAGCAGTTTACGAGAACTAGCAGGGCCAGATACGCAGTATTTT
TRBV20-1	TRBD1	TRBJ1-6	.	CSAIPGQGSDSPLHF	TGCAGTGCCATTCCGGGACAGGGGTCTGATTCACCCCTCCACTTT
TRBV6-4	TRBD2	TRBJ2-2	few	CASSDSTSGDTGELFF	TGTGCCAGCAGTGACTCGACTAGCGGGGACACCGGGGAGCTGTTTTTT
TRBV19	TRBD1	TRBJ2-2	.	CASTMGTGLYGELFF	TGTGCCAGTACCATGGGGACAGGACTATACGGGGAGCTGTTTTTT
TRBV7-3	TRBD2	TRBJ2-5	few	CASSLNSGRLETQYF	TGTGCCAGCAGCTTAAATAGCGGGAGGTTGGAGACCCAGTACTTC
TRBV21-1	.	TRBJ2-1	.	CATSPPRPRNEQFF	TGTGCCACCTCACCCCCGCGACCTCGAAATGAGCAGTTCTTC
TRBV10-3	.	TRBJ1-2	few	CAISEDRRVNYGYTF	TGTGCCATCAGTGAGGACAGACGGGTTAACTATGGCTACACCTTC
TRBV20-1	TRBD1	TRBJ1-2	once	CSAPLLGQGNYGYTF	TGCAGTGCCCCACTACTCGGACAGGGTAACTATGGCTACACCTTC
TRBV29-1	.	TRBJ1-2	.	CSVWVAFNYGYTF	TGCAGCGTTTGGGTAGCATTTAACTATGGCTACACCTTC
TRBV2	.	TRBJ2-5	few	CASSEEVEETQYF	TGTGCCAGCAGTGAAGAAGTGGAAGAGACCCAGTACTTC